A single sample gave rise to the 5 T cell receptor beta chains below, sequenced in a study of T-cell memory formation after mild COVID-19. TCRdb reanalysed the 5' RACE reads using MiXCR and keeps one entry per CDR3 protein. Among hundreds of thousands of distinct CDR3 sequences listed, roughly 15% were seen once. The source material was PBMCs or a T cell subset sorted from them (not recorded which). Source of these receptors: a man younger than 30 who had mild COVID-19 (a few samples of this study predate the infection). Cell type and time point are not known.

The rearrangement joins TRBV4-3 to TRBJ2-1; 10 bases agree with TRBD1. The CDR3 consists of 17 residues. V was clipped by 3 bases and J by 9 bases; unmatched bases: 14. The germline V gene has CDR1 LGHNA and CDR2 YSLEER. The CDR3 DNA follows: TGCGCCAGCAGCCACACGGGACAGGGGCATTATTTGAGTGAGCAGTTCTTC. Its protein product is CASSHTGQGHYLSEQFF.

This clonotype has only a few counts. The chain recombines TRBV12-3 or TRBV12-4 with TRBJ2-3; the D gene could be TRBD1 or TRBD2 (5 bases each). The germline V and J ends were trimmed by 8 bases and 5 bases, with 17 bases remaining between them. CDR3 length: 14 residues. CDR3: CASLPPGALDTQYF. In DNA, the CDR3 is TGTGCCAGCCTCCCCCCCGGGGCCCTAGATACGCAGTATTTT.

This chain links TRBV7-9 with TRBJ1-1; D gene unclear. There are 14 residues in the CDR3. Trimming removed 5 bases from V and 5 bases from J, with 15 bases in between. Germline V gives CDR1 SEHNR, CDR2 FQNEAQ (reference sequence). The chain's CDR3 is CASSPPFVQTEAFF. The DNA for the CDR3 is TGTGCCAGCAGCCCCCCCTTCGTGCAGACTGAAGCTTTCTTT.

In its sample, this clonotype was seen a few times. The genes are TRBV7-9 and TRBJ2-6, with D perhaps matching TRBD1 (6 bases). Germline assignment: CDR1 SEHNR and CDR2 FQNEAQ (reference sequence). The CDR3 runs to 18 residues. The ends were cut back, 1 base at V and 0 bases at J, with 13 bases in the middle. CDR3 DNA: TGTGCCAGCAGCTTAGGGGGGCAGTTCTACTCTGGGGCCAACGTCCTGACTTTC. Translating it yields CASSLGGQFYSGANVLTF.

The CDR3 protein is CASLGQLQETQYF. For the CDR3, the DNA is TGTGCCAGCTTGGGACAGCTACAAGAGACCCAGTACTTC. V is TRBV10-3 and J is TRBJ2-5, with 7 bases identical to TRBD1. Unmatched junction bases numbered 7, after V lost 10 bases and J lost 2 bases. Germline assignment: CDR1 ENHRY and CDR2 SYGVKD. This CDR3 comprises 13 residues.